This T cell receptor (beta chain) was recorded in a study of identical twins. This clonotype has a handful of counts. The antigen is not known. This CDR3 has 13 amino acids. CDR1 SEHNR and CDR2 FQNEAQ come from the germline V gene (reference sequence). The ends were cut back, 4 bases at V and 9 bases at J, with 13 bases in the middle. Study-wide points: Compared with models, monozygotic twins showed more out-of-frame TCR alpha sharing.

One entry per CDR3 protein, called by TCRdb with MiXCR from the 5' RACE reads. Of 450,000 to 600,000 distinct CDR3 sequences in the sample, about 22% were seen once. The sample was also reused in another study, on yellow fever vaccine responses in identical twins. As that study records: Twins reportedly had a vaccine T cell response that seemed partly convergent, partly personalized.

Material: CD4+ T cells sorted from blood. This clonotype originated in a woman aged 18 to 35 in good health. The J gene is TRBJ2-1, the V gene TRBV7-9; D not certain. This CDR3 reads CASSWDLRFEQFF. The CDR3 DNA sequence: TGTGCCAGCAGCTGGGATCTCCGGTTTGAGCAGTTCTTC.